This TCR beta chain came from a study of Graves' ophthalmopathy and Graves' hyperthyroidism. Study-level information: Stable hyperthyroidism was defined by absence of ophthalmopathy within 18 months of follow-up. Points from the study as a whole: Blood was where most expanded thyroid clonotypes above 0.001 frequency also turned up. Ophthalmopathy progression prediction by the model yielded a sensitivity of roughly 67% and a specificity of under 80%.

Investigators amplified TCR beta CDR3 regions from RNA transcripts. RT-PCR with HTBI primers came first, then second-round multiplex PCR. TCRdb reanalysed the multiplex PCR reads using MiXCR and keeps one entry per CDR3 protein. In the table there are 1 million to 1.3 million distinct CDR3 sequences, around a third of which are singletons. Among the hyperthyroidism patients, all were newly diagnosed, aged 18 to 65, with under 2 months' duration. This clonotype was found many times. Its target is unknown. This TCR came from an adult man with Graves' hyperthyroidism. Sequencing input: peripheral blood or thyroid tissue (not recorded which).

The CDR3 DNA reads as TGCGCCAGCACGCGGTGGCCGAATCATTCTCACACTGAAGCTTTCTTT. It codes for CASTRWPNHSHTEAFF. The rearrangement joins TRBV5-1 to TRBJ1-1; D is unresolved. The V gene lost 6 bases and the J gene lost 3 bases, with 21 bases spanning the gap. Germline V gives CDR1 SGHRS, CDR2 YFSETQ. The CDR3 extends over 16 amino acids.